This record looks at one T cell receptor (beta chain) sequence and its context. In its sample, this clonotype was seen many times. It has no known antigen specificity. Within one base of it there is no much larger clone, and no base qualities were kept. A patient counted as having stable Graves' hyperthyroidism if no progression to ophthalmopathy occurred over 18 months of follow-up. Hyperthyroidism patients were newly diagnosed, with disease duration under 2 months, and aged 18 to 65 years. The study excluded patients with uncontrolled infections, other autoimmune diseases, pregnancy or lactation. Diagnoses were established on the basis of clinical symptoms, serum thyroxine and TRAb, thyroid ultrasound, and orbital computed tomography. PBMCs were separated from under 12 ml of fresh peripheral blood using Ficoll-Paque density gradient centrifugation. Total RNA was extracted using Trizol reagent, and RNA quality was assessed on an Agilent 2100 Bioanalyzer.

The TCR beta CDR3 regions were amplified from RNA transcripts. For the first round of RT-PCR on the TCR CDR3, the HTBI primer set was used together with the Qiagen OneStep RT-PCR kit. A second multiplex PCR round built the libraries, followed by size selection and purification. The libraries were sequenced on an Illumina HiSeq2000 using paired-end 100 bp reads. As for the authors' bioinformatics: Raw data were processed with SOAPnuke, discarding reads with adapters, uncalled bases, mean Phred below 15, or no exact constant-primer or identifier match. High-quality paired reads were merged with COPE v1.2.5, and unique nucleotide sequences were defined as clonotypes. MiTCR v1.1 was used to align the clonotypes against IMGT TRBV, TRBD and TRBJ reference segments. Analysis was restricted to V-J combinations with a frequency above 0.0001, which covered about 99% of repertoires. A TCS score was defined as the ratio between F50 (clonal expansion) and ExV (chaos), using BLOSUM62-based TCRdist between CDR3 peptides within each V-J. Welch's t-statistics and random forest reduced several hundred V-J features to 10 to 15, which were used in a naive Bayes classifier (R e1071). Thyroid-blood repertoire similarity was quantified with the Morisita-Horn index. The raw public data were reprocessed by TCRdb itself: fastp quality trimming at Q25, MiXCR clonotype calling, in-frame beta chains only. Rows are combined by CDR3 protein, so each entry shows the most common genes and DNA. The V and J calls come from TCRdb's annotation, not from the publication. Across this sample there are hundreds of thousands of distinct CDR3 sequences, with over 35% seen only once. The ten largest clones represent over 8% of the sample.

The sample comes from a study of T cells in Graves' hyperthyroidism and ophthalmopathy (dated by TCRdb to the late 2010s). Broadly, across the study: Peripheral blood samples were taken at initial diagnosis, before any treatment was given. To identify TCR V-J signatures that set the groups apart, the researchers used a discovery cohort of 90 to 100 patients, made up of about 44 with Graves' ophthalmopathy and about 59 with stable Graves' hyperthyroidism. Prospective prediction of ophthalmopathy was tested in an independent validation cohort of 18 to 20 hyperthyroidism patients and approximately 17 patients who later progressed to ophthalmopathy. The 80 to 100 discovery patients were randomly divided into training and test sets at a 7:3 ratio. The study also compared thyroid tissue and blood T-cell repertoires from a handful of Graves' hyperthyroidism patients. Once sampling was done, hyperthyroidism patients were given methimazole at a starting dose of 30 mg daily, whereas ophthalmopathy patients were given high-dose intravenous methylprednisolone. According to the paper, TCR Vbeta CDR3 sequencing was carried out on roughly 130 peripheral blood samples, which came from over 40 ophthalmopathy, 80 or so hyperthyroidism and roughly 17 progressor patients. General study outcomes and caveats: Sample size was not statistically predetermined, and investigators were not blinded to group allocation. In cross-validation, a model built on a 13 V-J signature told ophthalmopathy apart from stable hyperthyroidism with 87.88% sensitivity and roughly 81% specificity, and in testing the same model reached 80%/75%. In validation, progression to ophthalmopathy was predicted by the model with 70.59% sensitivity and under 85% specificity, a median of 6.5 months before onset. Most expanded thyroid clonotypes (frequency above 0.001) were also detected in blood, a finding suggesting that blood repertoires may reflect thyroid immune responses.

From the germline V gene, CDR1 is SGHTA and CDR2 is FQGNSA. The CDR3 runs 13 residues from the cysteine to the phenylalanine. The only DNA kept is the CDR3, 39 bases in frame from the first base. Here V drops 6 bases and J drops 1 base, and the junction holds 3 bases not matched to any gene. The chain is assembled from TRBV7-2 and TRBJ2-7; TRBD2 matches 7 bases in the middle. The sequence derives from a young man with Graves' hyperthyroidism. What was sequenced was blood. In nucleotides, the sequence is TGTGCCAGCAGACTGGGGGGGTCCTACGAGCAGTACTTC. It translates as CASRLGGSYEQYF.